Listed here is a single T cell receptor (beta chain). The antigen is undetermined. Some clones are missing from TCRdb's copy, which holds only in-frame ones; the method was immunoSEQ multiplex PCR. The table records tens of thousands of clones, about 82% of them present only once. The data are from a study of lymphopenia after photon versus proton radiotherapy. General study points: A bigger post-nadir fall in TCR diversity correlated inversely with survival time in deceased patients. After lymphocyte nadir, photon-treated repertoires showed oligoclonal expansion, especially CD8+ Temra. Survival link was tested only in deceased patients; proton benefit remains a possibility. Under photons, naive T cells and diversity fell while effector/memory populations rose.

V lost 6 bases and J 4 bases, leaving 9 bases between the germline ends. The CDR3 consists of 11 residues. Looked up from germline, CDR1 is SQVTM and CDR2 is ANQGSEA. This clonotype was sampled from a woman between 70 and 85 years old with pancreatic cancer. Some clones in this sample may be carry-over from other donors' samples. The sequences come from peripheral blood, collected from a patient treated with proton-based radiotherapy. The chain couples TRBV29-1 to TRBJ1-1; no firm D call. CDR3 sequence (DNA): TGCAGCGTGCGGGAGGGCACTGAAGCTTTCTTT. Amino acid sequence: CSVREGTEAFF.